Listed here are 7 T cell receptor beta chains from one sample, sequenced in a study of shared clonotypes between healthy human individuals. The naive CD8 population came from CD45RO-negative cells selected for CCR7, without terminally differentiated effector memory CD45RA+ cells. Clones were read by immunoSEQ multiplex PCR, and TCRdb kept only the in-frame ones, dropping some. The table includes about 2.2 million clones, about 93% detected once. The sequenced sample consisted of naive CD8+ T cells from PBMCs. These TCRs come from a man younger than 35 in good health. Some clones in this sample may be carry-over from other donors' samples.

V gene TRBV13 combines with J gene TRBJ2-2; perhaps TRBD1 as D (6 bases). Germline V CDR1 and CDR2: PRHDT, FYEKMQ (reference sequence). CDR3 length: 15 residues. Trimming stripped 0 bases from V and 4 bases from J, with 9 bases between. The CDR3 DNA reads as TGTGCCAGCAGCTTAGGGGGGGCGCGCACCGGGGAGCTGTTTTTT. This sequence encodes CASSLGGARTGELFF.

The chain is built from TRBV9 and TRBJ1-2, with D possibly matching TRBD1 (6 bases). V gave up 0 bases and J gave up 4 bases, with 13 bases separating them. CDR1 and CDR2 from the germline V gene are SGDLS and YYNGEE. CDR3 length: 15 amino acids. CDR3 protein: CASSVGPGALYGYTF. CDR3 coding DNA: TGTGCCAGCAGCGTAGGCCCGGGGGCCCTCTATGGCTACACCTTC. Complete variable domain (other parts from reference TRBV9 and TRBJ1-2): DSGVTQTPKHLITATGQRVTLRCSPRSGDLSVYWYQQSLDQGLQFLIQYYNGEERAKGNILERFSAQQFPDLHSELNLSSLELGDSALYFCASSVGPGALYGYTFGSGTRLTVV.

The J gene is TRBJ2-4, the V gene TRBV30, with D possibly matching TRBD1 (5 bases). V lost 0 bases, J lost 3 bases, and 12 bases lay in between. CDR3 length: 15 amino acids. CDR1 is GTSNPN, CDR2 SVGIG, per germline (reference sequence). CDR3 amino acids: CAWSVPKGVKNIQYF. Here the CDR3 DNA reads TGTGCCTGGAGTGTACCGAAAGGGGTCAAAAACATTCAGTACTTC.

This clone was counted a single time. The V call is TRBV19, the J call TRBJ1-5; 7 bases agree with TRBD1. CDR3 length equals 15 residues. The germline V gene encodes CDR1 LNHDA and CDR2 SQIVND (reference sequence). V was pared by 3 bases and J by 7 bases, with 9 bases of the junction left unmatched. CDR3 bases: TGTGCCAGTAGTATCGCAGGGGGGATCCCGCAGCCCCAGCATTTT. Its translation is CASSIAGGIPQPQHF.

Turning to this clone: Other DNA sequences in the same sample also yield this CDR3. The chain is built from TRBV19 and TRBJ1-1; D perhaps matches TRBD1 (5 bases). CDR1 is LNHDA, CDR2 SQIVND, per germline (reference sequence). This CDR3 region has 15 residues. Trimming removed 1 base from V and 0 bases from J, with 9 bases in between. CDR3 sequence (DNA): TGTGCCAGTAGTATAGGTGTCAGGGTGAACACTGAAGCTTTCTTT. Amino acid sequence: CASSIGVRVNTEAFF. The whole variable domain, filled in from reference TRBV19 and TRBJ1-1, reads DGGITQSPKYLFRKEGQNVTLSCEQNLNHDAMYWYRQDPGQGLRLIYYSQIVNDFQKGDIAEGYSVSREKKESFPLTVTSAQKNPTAFYLCASSIGVRVNTEAFFGQGTRLTVV.

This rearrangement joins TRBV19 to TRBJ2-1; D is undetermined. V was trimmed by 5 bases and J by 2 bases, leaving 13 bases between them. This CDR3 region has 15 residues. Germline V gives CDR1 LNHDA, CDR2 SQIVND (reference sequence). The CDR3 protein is CASSARERPYNEQFF. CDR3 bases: TGTGCCAGTAGTGCCCGCGAACGGCCCTACAATGAGCAGTTCTTC.

The CDR3 region is CASSLVNGQDEQYF. DNA of the CDR3: TGCGCCAGCAGCTTGGTAAATGGGCAGGACGAGCAGTACTTC. V usage is TRBV5-1 and J usage is TRBJ2-7; D not resolved. The CDR3 length is 14 residues. Germline CDR1 is SGHRS and CDR2 is YFSETQ. V lost 0 bases, J lost 5 bases, and 12 bases lay in between. The variable domain in full, with the rest retrieved from reference TRBV5-1 and TRBJ2-7, is KAGVTQTPRYLIKTRGQQVTLSCSPISGHRSVSWYQQTPGQGLQFLFEYFSETQRNKGNFPGRFSGRQFSNSRSEMNVSTLELGDSALYLCASSLVNGQDEQYFGPGTRLTVT.